This T cell receptor beta chain stems from a study of blood T cell repertoires in COVID-19. Someone with COVID-19 had been met by exposed participants within 2 weeks before study entry. The CDR3 covers 15 residues. Germline lookup yields CDR1 WSHSY and CDR2 SAAADI. V gave up 4 bases and J gave up 6 bases; unmatched junction bases: 10. This clone came up once. The table came from immunoSEQ multiplex PCR; TCRdb's copy has only in-frame clones and leaves some out. The table records about 280,000 clones, approximately 80% of them present only once. The J gene is TRBJ2-3, the V gene TRBV10-2; 7 bases are shared with TRBD2. The sequencing sample was made of PBMCs or T cells enriched from blood (not recorded which). The source is a man aged 35-49 years who had been exposed to COVID-19. The CDR3 bases are TGCGCCAGCAGTGTTGGAGCGGGACTCAGGGATACGCAGTATTTT. It specifies CASSVGAGLRDTQYF.